The next 22 T cell receptor beta chains were all read from a single sample in a study of blood T cell repertoires in COVID-19. Libraries were prepared by immunoSEQ multiplex PCR; TCRdb keeps only in-frame clonotypes and omits some of them. The table lists some 530,000 clones, 70% to 90% of them singletons. Sequenced sample: PBMCs or T cells enriched from blood (not recorded which). Source of these receptors: an older woman who had recovered from COVID-19.

The rearrangement joins TRBV24-1 to TRBJ2-1; 7 positions agree with TRBD1. V shed 9 bases, J shed 6 bases, and the junction held 10 bases outside the gene matches. The CDR3 covers 14 residues. Germline CDR1 KGHDR, CDR2 SFDVKD. The CDR3 DNA follows: TGTGCCACCGCCCGGACAGGCCTCGTCAATGAGCAGTTCTTC. It yields the protein CATARTGLVNEQFF.

This clone occurred once. V and J are TRBV5-1 and TRBJ2-7, with 8 bases lining up with TRBD2. Germline-derived CDR1 and CDR2 are SGHRS and YFSETQ. There are 14 residues in the CDR3. The V and J ends lost 5 bases and 3 bases, in that order; junction bases with no gene match: 7. The CDR3 here is CASRSAGTSYEQYF. The DNA for the CDR3 is TGCGCCAGCAGATCCGCCGGGACTAGCTACGAGCAGTACTTC. Looking up the rest from reference TRBV5-1 and TRBJ2-7 gives the full variable domain: KAGVTQTPRYLIKTRGQQVTLSCSPISGHRSVSWYQQTPGQGLQFLFEYFSETQRNKGNFPGRFSGRQFSNSRSEMNVSTLELGDSALYLCASRSAGTSYEQYFGPGTRLTVT.

This chain uses TRBV2 with TRBJ2-3; TRBD1 aligns across 9 bases. This CDR3 has 16 residues. Germline V gene data show CDR1 as SNHLY and CDR2 as FYNNEI. V lost 7 bases and J lost 5; bases outside the gene matches: 13. The CDR3 protein is CASKSRTGESRDTQYF. The CDR3 bases are TGTGCCAGCAAGAGTCGGACAGGGGAAAGTCGAGATACGCAGTATTTT.

This chain uses TRBV18 with TRBJ2-7; D gene unclear. This CDR3 has 14 amino acids. Looked up from germline, CDR1 is KGHSH and CDR2 is LQKENI. Deletions cut 6 bases from V and 4 bases from J, with 16 bases between. In DNA, the CDR3 is TGTGCCAGCTCGGCTACGAACGGCGGATACGAGCAGTACTTC. It specifies CASSATNGGYEQYF.

The V call is TRBV11-2, the J call TRBJ2-3; possible D gene TRBD2, 7 bases. This CDR3 has 15 amino acids. Germline V gene data show CDR1 as SGHAT and CDR2 as FQNNGV. V was pared by 7 bases and J by 5 bases, with 19 bases between. The CDR3 spells CASTLRWGGGDTQYF. CDR3 nucleotides: TGTGCCAGCACCCTTAGGTGGGGGGGCGGAGATACGCAGTATTTT. The full variable domain, its missing parts supplied by reference TRBV11-2 and TRBJ2-3, is EAGVAQSPRYKIIEKRQSVAFWCNPISGHATLYWYQQILGQGPKLLIQFQNNGVVDDSQLPKDRFSAERLKGVDSTLKIQPAKLEDSAVYLCASTLRWGGGDTQYFGPGTRLTVL.

V is TRBV5-5 and J is TRBJ2-6; D gene uncertain. The CDR3 length is 18 residues. Trimming pared 1 base from V and 2 bases from J, leaving 16 bases between. CDR1 and CDR2 (germline): SGHKS, YYEKEE (reference sequence). The CDR3 nucleotides are TGTGCCAGCAGCTTGTCGAGTTCCATTACCGCTGGGGCCAACGTCCTGACTTTC. Amino acid sequence: CASSLSSSITAGANVLTF. Drawing the rest from reference TRBV5-5 and TRBJ2-6, the complete variable domain is DAGVTQSPTHLIKTRGQQVTLRCSPISGHKSVSWYQQVLGQGPQFIFQYYEKEERGRGNFPDRFSARQFPNYSSELNVNALLLGDSALYLCASSLSSSITAGANVLTFGAGSRLTVL.

This sequence joins TRBV7-6 and TRBJ1-4; possibly TRBD1 for D (6 bases). Germline V gene lookup returns CDR1 SGHVS and CDR2 FNYEAQ. Trimming took off 3 bases at V and 5 bases at J, with 13 bases between the two ends. The CDR3 has 15 residues. CDR3 in DNA: TGTGCCAGCAGCTTTGGCACAGGGCCGAATGAAAAACTGTTTTTT. Translating it yields CASSFGTGPNEKLFF.

The gene calls are TRBV6-5 and TRBJ1-1; no firm D call. Trimming left V 1 base short and J 5 bases short, with 11 bases between. CDR3 size: 14 residues. The germline gives CDR1 MNHEY, CDR2 SVGAGI. CDR3 nucleotides: TGTGCCAGCAGTTACTTCGCACCGGGAACTGAAGCTTTCTTT. Translation gives CASSYFAPGTEAFF.

The chain uses TRBV6-1 and TRBJ2-1; 11 nucleotides match TRBD2. The germline V gene has CDR1 MNHNS and CDR2 SASEGT. The CDR3 totals 19 residues. J was trimmed by 2 bases and V by 4 bases; bases with no gene match: 13. The CDR3 DNA is TGTGCCAGCAGTGCTTTCCCCGGGACTAGCGGCTTTACCTACAATGAGCAGTTCTTC. It codes for CASSAFPGTSGFTYNEQFF.

The CDR3 DNA follows: TGTGCCAGTAGGACAGGGGTTCTTTCACCCCTCCACTTT. It yields the protein CASRTGVLSPLHF. The chain has TRBV6-5 and TRBJ1-6, with 9 bases lining up with TRBD1. Unmatched junction bases numbered 6, after V lost 9 bases and J lost 9 bases. The CDR3 extends over 13 amino acids. Germline V gene lookup returns CDR1 MNHEY and CDR2 SVGAGI.

The chain uses TRBV21-1 and TRBJ1-6. TRBV21-1 is flagged as a pseudogene. The CDR3 is made up of 16 amino acids. The DNA of the CDR3 is TGTGCCAGCAGCAAAGCACGAGGGCCCGAGGATTCACCCCTCCACTTT. It is translated as CASSKARGPEDSPLHF.

Only one count was recorded for this clone. The chain joins TRBV10-3 to TRBJ2-3, with D tentatively TRBD2 (6 bases). CDR3 length equals 15 residues. The V gene's germline CDR1 is ENHRY and CDR2 SYGVKD. V lost 2 bases and J lost 7, with 16 bases in between. The CDR3 DNA sequence: TGTGCCATCAGTGAGGCCGTAACCGGGAGAAATACGCAGTATTTT. Translation: CAISEAVTGRNTQYF.

V gene TRBV13 combines with J gene TRBJ1-5, with 9 nucleotides matching TRBD1. CDR3 length: 15 residues. J was trimmed by 5 bases and V by 4 bases; bases with no gene match: 6. The germline gives CDR1 PRHDT, CDR2 FYEKMQ (reference sequence). The CDR3 loop is CASSSGTGGDQPQHF. CDR3 nucleotides: TGTGCCAGCAGCTCGGGAACAGGGGGCGATCAGCCCCAGCATTTT. The entire variable domain, with the rest obtained from reference TRBV13 and TRBJ1-5, is as follows: AAGVIQSPRHLIKEKRETATLKCYPIPRHDTVYWYQQGPGQDPQFLISFYEKMQSDKGSIPDRFSAQQFSDYHSELNMSSLELGDSALYFCASSSGTGGDQPQHFGDGTRLSIL.

This clone is a singleton in its sample. The chain is built from TRBV6-6 and TRBJ1-6; D not certain. Between the trimmed V and J ends, which lost 9 bases and 2 bases, there was a span of 17 bases. Germline V CDR1 and CDR2: MNHNY, SVGAGI (reference sequence). CDR3 length equals 16 residues. The CDR3 protein is CASLPPGIPYNSPLHF. CDR3 bases: TGTGCCAGTTTGCCTCCGGGGATCCCCTATAATTCACCCCTCCACTTT.

The chain couples TRBV6-1 to TRBJ1-2; D not certain. Deletions cut 2 bases from V and 8 bases from J, with 9 bases between. The CDR3 covers 12 residues. Germline V CDR1 and CDR2: MNHNS, SASEGT. The DNA of the CDR3 is TGTGCCAGCAGTGAATACGGGATCGGCTACACCTTC. Amino acid sequence: CASSEYGIGYTF.

The J gene is TRBJ2-4, the V gene TRBV5-6; D perhaps matches TRBD1 (5 bases). Germline V gives CDR1 SGHDT, CDR2 YYEEEE. This CDR3 is built from 17 residues. V lost 0 bases and J 0 bases, leaving 13 bases between the germline ends. CDR3 in DNA: TGTGCCAGCAGCTTGGGCCAGGGAACCTTAGCCAAAAACATTCAGTACTTC. Translating gives CASSLGQGTLAKNIQYF.

This chain uses TRBV2 with TRBJ1-1; D may be TRBD1 (5 bases). The CDR3 covers 14 residues. CDR1 is SNHLY and CDR2 is FYNNEI in the germline V gene. V shed 5 bases and J shed 1 base, with 11 bases lying between them. The CDR3, as DNA: TGTGCCAGCAGTTCCCAGGGTCAGAACACTGAAGCTTTCTTT. Translation: CASSSQGQNTEAFF.

The rearrangement uses TRBV6-5 and TRBJ2-7, with 7 bases matching TRBD1. This CDR3 is built from 13 residues. The V and J ends lost 7 bases and 8 bases, in that order; junction bases with no gene match: 11. Germline V CDR1 and CDR2: MNHEY, SVGAGI. CDR3 in amino acids: CASTVDRDRQQYF. In DNA, the CDR3 is TGTGCCAGCACCGTAGACAGGGACCGCCAGCAGTACTTC.

J is TRBJ2-3 and V is TRBV15; 7 nucleotides align to TRBD2. The germline V gene has CDR1 LNHNV and CDR2 YYDKDF (reference sequence). V lost 4 bases, J lost 5 bases, and 0 bases stayed unmatched. This CDR3 has 12 residues. CDR3: CATSTSGDTQYF. CDR3 nucleotides: TGTGCCACCAGCACTAGCGGAGATACGCAGTATTTT.

The chain joins TRBV5-1 to TRBJ2-5, with a tentative D call TRBD1 (6 bases). This CDR3 region has 14 residues. V lost 2 bases and J 5 bases, leaving 13 bases between the germline ends. Germline V gene sequence: CDR1 SGHRS, CDR2 YFSETQ. The CDR3 region is CASSLMPGAETQYF. The DNA for the CDR3 is TGCGCCAGCAGCTTAATGCCAGGGGCGGAGACCCAGTACTTC. Full variable domain (missing parts from reference TRBV5-1 and TRBJ2-5): KAGVTQTPRYLIKTRGQQVTLSCSPISGHRSVSWYQQTPGQGLQFLFEYFSETQRNKGNFPGRFSGRQFSNSRSEMNVSTLELGDSALYLCASSLMPGAETQYFGPGTRLLVL.

The V and J genes are TRBV11-2 and TRBJ1-3, with TRBD1 identical over 8 bases. With V trimmed by 1 base and J by 4 bases, 6 bases remained unmatched. From germline, CDR1 is SGHAT and CDR2 FQNNGV. The CDR3 runs 16 residues. This CDR3 is CASSLGTGSGGNTIYF. The CDR3 DNA follows: TGTGCCAGCAGCTTAGGGACAGGGAGTGGCGGAAACACCATATATTTT.

The chain has TRBV10-3 and TRBJ1-3; 8 nucleotides line up with TRBD1. CDR1 and CDR2 from the germline V gene are ENHRY and SYGVKD. The V and J ends lost 4 bases and 4 bases, in that order; junction bases with no gene match: 0. The CDR3 totals 13 residues. CDR3 sequence (DNA): TGTGCCATCAGTGGGACAGGGGGAAACACCATATATTTT. This sequence encodes CAISGTGGNTIYF.